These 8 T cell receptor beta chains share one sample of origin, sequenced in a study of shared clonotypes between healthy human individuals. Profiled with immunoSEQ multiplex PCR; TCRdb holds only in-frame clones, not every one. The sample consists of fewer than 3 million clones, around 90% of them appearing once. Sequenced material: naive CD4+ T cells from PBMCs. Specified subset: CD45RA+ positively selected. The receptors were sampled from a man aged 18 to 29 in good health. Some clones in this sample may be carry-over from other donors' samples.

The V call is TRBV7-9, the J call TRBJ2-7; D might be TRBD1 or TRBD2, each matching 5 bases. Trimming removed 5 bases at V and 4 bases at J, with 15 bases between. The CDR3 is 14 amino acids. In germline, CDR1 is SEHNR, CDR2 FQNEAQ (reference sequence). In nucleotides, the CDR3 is TGTGCCAGCAGCATCAGGGAGTCTGGGTACGAGCAGTACTTC. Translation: CASSIRESGYEQYF.

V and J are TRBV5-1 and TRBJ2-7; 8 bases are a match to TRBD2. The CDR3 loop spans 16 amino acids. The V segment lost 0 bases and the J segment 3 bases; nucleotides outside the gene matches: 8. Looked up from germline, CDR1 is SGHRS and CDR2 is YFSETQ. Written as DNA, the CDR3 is TGCGCCAGCAGCTTGGGAGCCCAGCGGGGGATCTACGAGCAGTACTTC. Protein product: CASSLGAQRGIYEQYF. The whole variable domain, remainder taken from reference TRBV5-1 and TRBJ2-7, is KAGVTQTPRYLIKTRGQQVTLSCSPISGHRSVSWYQQTPGQGLQFLFEYFSETQRNKGNFPGRFSGRQFSNSRSEMNVSTLELGDSALYLCASSLGAQRGIYEQYFGPGTRLTVT.

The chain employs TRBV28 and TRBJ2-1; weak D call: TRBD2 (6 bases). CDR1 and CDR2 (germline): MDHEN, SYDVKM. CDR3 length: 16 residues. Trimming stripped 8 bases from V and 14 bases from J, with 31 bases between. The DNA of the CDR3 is TGTGCCAGCCAAAAGTCCGAAGGGACTCTTCCTTCCCGGGAGTTCTTC. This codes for CASQKSEGTLPSREFF. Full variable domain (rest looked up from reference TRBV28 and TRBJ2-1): DVKVTQSSRYLVKRTGEKVFLECVQDMDHENMFWYRQDPGLGLRLIYFSYDVKMKEKGDIPEGYSVSREKKERFSLILESASTNQTSMYLCASQKSEGTLPSREFFGPGTRLTVL.

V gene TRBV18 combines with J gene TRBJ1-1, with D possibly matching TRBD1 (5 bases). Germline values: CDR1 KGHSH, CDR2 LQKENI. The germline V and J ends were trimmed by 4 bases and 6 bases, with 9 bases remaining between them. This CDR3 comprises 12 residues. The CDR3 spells CASSLWGPEAFF. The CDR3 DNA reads TGTGCCAGCTCACTATGGGGCCCTGAAGCTTTCTTT.

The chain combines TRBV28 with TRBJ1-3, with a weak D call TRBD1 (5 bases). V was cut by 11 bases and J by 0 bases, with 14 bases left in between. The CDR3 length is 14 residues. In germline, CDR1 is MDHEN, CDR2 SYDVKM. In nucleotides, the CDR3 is TGTGCCGGTGGAACCAGGGTCTCTGGAAACACCATATATTTT. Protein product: CAGGTRVSGNTIYF.

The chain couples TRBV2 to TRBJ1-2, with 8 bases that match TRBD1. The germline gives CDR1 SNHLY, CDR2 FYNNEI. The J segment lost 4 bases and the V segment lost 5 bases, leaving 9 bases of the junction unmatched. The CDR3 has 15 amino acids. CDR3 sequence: CASSYLTGAGYGYTF. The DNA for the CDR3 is TGTGCCAGCAGTTACCTGACAGGGGCGGGCTATGGCTACACCTTC.

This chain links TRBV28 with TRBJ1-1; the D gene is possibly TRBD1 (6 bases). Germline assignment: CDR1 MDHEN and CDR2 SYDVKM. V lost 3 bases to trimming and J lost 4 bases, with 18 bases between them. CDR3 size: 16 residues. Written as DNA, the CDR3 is TGTGCCAGCAGTTTTCTCGGTACAGGGCGGACCACTGAAGCTTTCTTT. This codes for CASSFLGTGRTTEAFF. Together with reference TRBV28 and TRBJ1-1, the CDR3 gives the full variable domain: DVKVTQSSRYLVKRTGEKVFLECVQDMDHENMFWYRQDPGLGLRLIYFSYDVKMKEKGDIPEGYSVSREKKERFSLILESASTNQTSMYLCASSFLGTGRTTEAFFGQGTRLTVV.

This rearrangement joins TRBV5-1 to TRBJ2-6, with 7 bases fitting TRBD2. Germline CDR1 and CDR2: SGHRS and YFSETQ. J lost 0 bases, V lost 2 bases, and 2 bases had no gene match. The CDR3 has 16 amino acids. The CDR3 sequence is CASSFGGSSGANVLTF. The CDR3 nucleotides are TGCGCCAGCAGCTTCGGGGGGAGCTCTGGGGCCAACGTCCTGACTTTC.